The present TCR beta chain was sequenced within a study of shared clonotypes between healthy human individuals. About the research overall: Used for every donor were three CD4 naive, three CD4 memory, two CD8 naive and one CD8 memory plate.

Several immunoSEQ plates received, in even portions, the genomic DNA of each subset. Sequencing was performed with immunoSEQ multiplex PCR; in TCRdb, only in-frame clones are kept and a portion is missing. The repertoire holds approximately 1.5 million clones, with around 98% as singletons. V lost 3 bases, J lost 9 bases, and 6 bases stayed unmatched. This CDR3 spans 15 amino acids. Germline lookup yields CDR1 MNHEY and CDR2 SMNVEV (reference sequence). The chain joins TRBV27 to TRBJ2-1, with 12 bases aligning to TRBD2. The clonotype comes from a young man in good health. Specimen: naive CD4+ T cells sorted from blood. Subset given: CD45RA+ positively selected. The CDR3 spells CASSFLAGGPGEQFF. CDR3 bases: TGTGCCAGCAGTTTCCTAGCGGGAGGGCCAGGTGAGCAGTTCTTC.